Described below is a single T cell receptor (beta chain) sequence and its context. Its matching antigen is unknown. This specimen comes from a study of blood T cells in healthy people across ages. Broader study findings: When set beside aged donors, long-lived donors presented more naive CD4+ cells and higher diversity.

For the second PCR, which ran for roughly 6 to 11 cycles, a sample-barcoded 5' primer and a J-beta primer mix were used. Tags on each cDNA molecule came from a template-switch adaptor with 12 random nucleotides. A minimum of 2.5 million CDR3-containing paired-end reads was obtained for each sample. TCRdb called the 5' RACE reads again in MiXCR, with one record for every CDR3 protein. The repertoire holds more than 1,400,000 distinct CDR3 sequences, 42% seen once, with 7.9% in the top ten. The specimen sequenced was blood. This clonotype originated in a woman under 30 in good health.

The CDR3 protein is CASSFLDRAETQYF. The CDR3 region has the DNA TGTGCCAGCAGTTTCCTGGACAGGGCGGAGACCCAGTACTTC. V usage is TRBV6-5 and J usage is TRBJ2-5; 8 positions match TRBD1. V gave up 4 bases and J gave up 5 bases; unmatched junction bases: 6. The V gene's germline CDR1 is MNHEY and CDR2 SVGAGI. This CDR3 spans 14 amino acids.